The 21 T cell receptor beta chains below come from one sample, sequenced in a study of cytomegalovirus exposure and HLA in healthy donors. The PCR ran on 60 Vbeta and 13 Jbeta primers. The table came from immunoSEQ multiplex PCR; TCRdb's copy has only in-frame clones and leaves some out. Among roughly 150,000 clones listed, about 84% were seen once. The sample taken for sequencing was PBMCs. The receptors come from a male donor in good health and CMV-seronegative.

The chain recombines TRBV9 with TRBJ2-3, with TRBD2 matching 8 bases. The CDR3 spans 15 residues. After removal of 3 bases from V and 4 bases from J, the junction contained 7 bases not matched to a gene. From germline, CDR1 is SGDLS and CDR2 YYNGEE. The CDR3 coding sequence is TGTGCCAGCAGCGGAGCGGGAGTGGGCGCAGATACGCAGTATTTT. Translating gives CASSGAGVGADTQYF.

The sample holds one count of this clone. The rearrangement uses TRBV5-6 and TRBJ1-6, with D possibly matching TRBD1 (6 bases). Germline V CDR1 and CDR2: SGHDT, YYEEEE. CDR3 length: 15 amino acids. With 0 bases removed from V and 7 bases from J, the gap between germline ends came to 11 bases. CDR3 sequence reads: CASSLDQGSNSPLHF. The DNA for the CDR3 is TGTGCCAGCAGCTTGGACCAGGGGAGCAATTCACCCCTCCACTTT.

The V gene is TRBV7-8, the J gene TRBJ1-1; 9 bases fit TRBD1. The germline CDR1 and CDR2 sequences are SGHVS and FQNEAQ. The CDR3 extends over 20 amino acids. The V segment lost 3 bases and the J segment 3 bases; nucleotides outside the gene matches: 20. CDR3 coding DNA: TGTGCCAGCAGCTTGGGACAGGGACACTTGCGGGTGTCTCCGGACACTGAAGCTTTCTTT. Translated, it gives CASSLGQGHLRVSPDTEAFF.

The chain joins TRBV2 to TRBJ1-2, with a weak D call TRBD1 (5 bases). V was trimmed by 2 bases and J by 6 bases, leaving 16 bases between them. This CDR3 is 15 amino acids long. Germline lookup yields CDR1 SNHLY and CDR2 FYNNEI. The CDR3 reads CASSENEVTVDGYTF. CDR3 nucleotides: TGTGCCAGCAGTGAAAATGAAGTGACAGTCGATGGCTACACCTTC.

This chain connects TRBV28 to TRBJ2-3; TRBD2 aligns across 11 bases. Trimming removed 6 bases from V and 2 bases from J; junction bases left unmatched: 16. The CDR3 contains 19 residues. CDR1 MDHEN and CDR2 SYDVKM come from the germline V gene. CDR3 residues: CASSSIVHTSGSSTDTQYF. The DNA for the CDR3 is TGTGCCAGCAGCTCTATAGTCCACACTAGCGGGAGTTCCACAGATACGCAGTATTTT.

The chain links TRBV11-2 to TRBJ1-3; D remains ambiguous. Trimming shortened V by 0 bases and J by 0 bases, and 9 bases separated the two germline ends. Germline V gene sequence: CDR1 SGHAT, CDR2 FQNNGV. CDR3 length equals 16 residues. This CDR3 reads CASSLDAVSSGNTIYF. The CDR3 DNA sequence: TGTGCCAGCAGCTTAGATGCGGTCAGCTCTGGAAACACCATATATTTT.

This clone was seen a handful of times. The gene calls are TRBV27 and TRBJ1-2; 8 nucleotides match TRBD1. Germline-derived CDR1 and CDR2 are MNHEY and SMNVEV (reference sequence). With V trimmed by 6 bases and J by 6 bases, 9 bases remained unmatched. CDR3 length equals 14 residues. CDR3 bases: TGTGCCAGCAGACCAGACAGGGGCTGGAATGGCTACACCTTC. Residues: CASRPDRGWNGYTF.

This clone was counted between two and nine times. This may be a read error, as it is one base from a much larger clone. Other DNA sequences in this specimen translate into the identical CDR3. The chain links TRBV4-1 to TRBJ2-3, with 11 bases that match TRBD2. J was trimmed by 6 bases and V by 0 bases; bases with no gene match: 5. The CDR3 length is 16 residues. Germline V gene lookup returns CDR1 MGHRA and CDR2 YSYEKL. This CDR3 reads CASSQDVAGGPDTQYF. The CDR3 DNA is TGCGCCAGCAGCCAAGACGTAGCGGGGGGGCCGGATACGCAGTATTTT.

The CDR3 region is CASSPTTGRRANYGYTF. CDR3 coding DNA: TGTGCCAGCAGCCCCACGACAGGGAGGAGAGCTAACTATGGCTACACCTTC. The chain couples TRBV9 to TRBJ1-2; the match to TRBD1 covers 7 bases. The CDR3 covers 17 residues. V was pared by 4 bases and J by 0 bases, with 12 bases of the junction left unmatched. Per germline, CDR1 SGDLS and CDR2 YYNGEE.

The V gene is TRBV5-5, the J gene TRBJ2-5; D may be TRBD2 (5 bases). The germline V and J ends were trimmed by 4 bases and 0 bases, with 13 bases remaining between them. Looked up from germline, CDR1 is SGHKS and CDR2 is YYEKEE (reference sequence). This CDR3 contains 15 residues. The CDR3 reads CASSEGRGNQETQYF. The CDR3, as DNA: TGTGCCAGCAGCGAGGGTAGAGGGAACCAAGAGACCCAGTACTTC.

The rearrangement joins TRBV13 to TRBJ1-1, with D unclear. Germline V gene lookup returns CDR1 PRHDT and CDR2 FYEKMQ (reference sequence). The length of the CDR3 is 13 residues. Between the trimmed V and J ends, which lost 3 bases and 0 bases, there was a span of 5 bases. CDR3 protein: CASSFTVNTEAFF. The CDR3 DNA sequence: TGTGCCAGCAGCTTTACAGTGAACACTGAAGCTTTCTTT. Combining the CDR3 with reference TRBV13 and TRBJ1-1 gives the whole variable domain AAGVIQSPRHLIKEKRETATLKCYPIPRHDTVYWYQQGPGQDPQFLISFYEKMQSDKGSIPDRFSAQQFSDYHSELNMSSLELGDSALYFCASSFTVNTEAFFGQGTRLTVV.

The rearrangement links TRBV18 to TRBJ2-7; 11 bases align to TRBD1. The CDR3 totals 15 residues. The trim removed 4 bases at V and 5 bases at J, leaving 7 bases unmatched. Per the germline V gene, CDR1 is KGHSH and CDR2 is LQKENI. The CDR3 coding sequence is TGTGCCAGCTCACAACTGGGACAGGGGGGCCACGAGCAGTACTTC. Protein sequence: CASSQLGQGGHEQYF.

The genes are TRBV27 and TRBJ1-2, with D unresolved. Germline V gene lookup returns CDR1 MNHEY and CDR2 SMNVEV (reference sequence). V dropped 0 bases and J dropped 2 bases, with 10 bases sitting between them. The CDR3 sequence is 15 residues long. CDR3 sequence reads: CASSLSQLANYGYTF. The CDR3 DNA reads TGTGCCAGCAGTTTATCCCAGCTAGCCAACTATGGCTACACCTTC.

This chain uses TRBV13 with TRBJ2-1; 8 bases fit TRBD2. Unmatched junction bases numbered 6, after V lost 4 bases and J lost 7 bases. This CDR3 region has 14 residues. CDR1 is PRHDT, CDR2 FYEKMQ, per germline (reference sequence). The CDR3 nucleotides are TGTGCCAGCAGCTCGGGACTAGGGGTGAATGAGCAGTTCTTC. This translates into CASSSGLGVNEQFF.

This clone was detected only once. The J gene is TRBJ2-1, the V gene TRBV27; 12 positions agree with TRBD2. V dropped 5 bases and J dropped 5; count of bases not matched to a gene: 10. CDR1 is MNHEY and CDR2 is SMNVEV in the germline V gene (reference sequence). The CDR3 length is 17 residues. The CDR3 DNA reads TGTGCCAGCAGTCCAGTCTTCCTAGCGGGGGGGGACAATGAGCAGTTCTTC. As protein: CASSPVFLAGGDNEQFF.

The chain employs TRBV5-1 and TRBJ1-1, with 7 bases fitting TRBD1. Germline V CDR1 and CDR2: SGHRS, YFSETQ. This CDR3 has 13 amino acids. Unmatched junction bases numbered 7, after V lost 4 bases and J lost 7 bases. The CDR3 sequence: CASSPGGRNEAFF. Here the CDR3 DNA reads TGCGCCAGCAGCCCAGGGGGGAGGAATGAAGCTTTCTTT.

The chain recombines TRBV18 with TRBJ2-5, with TRBD2 identical over 7 bases. CDR1 and CDR2 from the germline V gene are KGHSH and LQKENI. The CDR3 is 16 residues long. Unmatched junction bases numbered 6, after V lost 1 base and J lost 1 base. The CDR3 spells CASSPQVGRPQETQYF. CDR3 nucleotides: TGTGCCAGCTCACCACAGGTCGGGAGGCCCCAAGAGACCCAGTACTTC.

This chain connects TRBV19 to TRBJ1-4, with 7 bases aligning to TRBD1. The CDR3 runs 16 residues. Germline V gives CDR1 LNHDA, CDR2 SQIVND (reference sequence). V lost 5 bases to trimming and J lost 7 bases; unmatched junction nucleotides: 13. CDR3 amino acids: CASSLPTGLRGEKLFF. The CDR3 bases are TGTGCCAGTAGTTTACCGACAGGGCTGCGGGGTGAAAAACTGTTTTTT. The full variable domain, completed using reference TRBV19 and TRBJ1-4, is DGGITQSPKYLFRKEGQNVTLSCEQNLNHDAMYWYRQDPGQGLRLIYYSQIVNDFQKGDIAEGYSVSREKKESFPLTVTSAQKNPTAFYLCASSLPTGLRGEKLFFGSGTQLSVL.

The V call is TRBV27, the J call TRBJ1-1; D is possibly TRBD1 (6 bases). Per germline, CDR1 MNHEY and CDR2 SMNVEV (reference sequence). CDR3 length: 19 amino acids. V lost 7 bases and J lost 0, with 27 bases in between. The CDR3 loop reads CASIPRVPGAFLVNTEAFF. Here the CDR3 DNA reads TGTGCCAGCATTCCGCGAGTCCCAGGGGCCTTCCTCGTGAACACTGAAGCTTTCTTT.

This clone was seen a handful of times. The chain joins TRBV6-1 to TRBJ2-7; D possibly corresponds to TRBD1 (6 bases). Germline-derived CDR1 and CDR2 are MNHNS and SASEGT. Trimming stripped 6 bases from V and 0 bases from J, with 15 bases between. This CDR3 has 15 amino acids. The CDR3 DNA follows: TGTGCCAGCAGATACAGGACAGACAGCTCCTACGAGCAGTACTTC. Translating it yields CASRYRTDSSYEQYF.

V usage is TRBV9 and J usage is TRBJ2-1, with 7 bases fitting TRBD2. Losses at the gene ends were 4 bases for V and 0 bases for J; bases not matched to a gene: 4. The germline V gene has CDR1 SGDLS and CDR2 YYNGEE. The CDR3 is 15 amino acids. CDR3 in DNA: TGTGCCAGCAGCCAGCGGGAAACCTCCTACAATGAGCAGTTCTTC. This encodes CASSQRETSYNEQFF.